A selection of T cell receptor beta chains follows, all from one sample in a study of beta chain features in type 1 diabetes. Here immunoSEQ multiplex PCR was the method, and the copy in TCRdb shows in-frame clones only, minus some. The sample lists around 690,000 clones, around 12% occurring once. The specimen was naive CD4+ T cells from blood. The receptors come from a man younger than 45 with type 1 diabetes. Each CDR3 is given with its conserved first and last residue. The D gene is left open where the match is weak. Clone size appears in some rows only: once, few, many, or a class for an expanded clone.

d_gene: TRBD1; abundance: NA; j_gene: TRBJ1-6; v_gene: TRBV7-2; CDR3aa: CASSLNPQGANSPLHF; CDR3nt: TGTGCCAGCAGCTTAAATCCACAGGGGGCTAATTCACCCCTCCACTTT
d_gene: NA; abundance: NA; j_gene: TRBJ1-2; v_gene: TRBV28; CDR3aa: CASSPAGSDYGYTF; CDR3nt: TGTGCCAGCAGCCCTGCGGGGTCGGACTATGGCTACACCTTC
d_gene: NA; abundance: few; j_gene: TRBJ2-1; v_gene: TRBV7-9; CDR3aa: CASSPQRSSYNEQFF; CDR3nt: TGTGCCAGCAGCCCCCAGCGGAGCTCCTACAATGAGCAGTTCTTC
d_gene: NA; abundance: few; j_gene: TRBJ2-5; v_gene: TRBV7-2; CDR3aa: CASSRRRGQETQYF; CDR3nt: TGTGCCAGCAGCCGTCGTAGAGGCCAAGAGACCCAGTACTTC
d_gene: NA; abundance: NA; j_gene: TRBJ1-1; v_gene: TRBV18; CDR3aa: CASSPPGGAEAFF; CDR3nt: TGTGCCAGCTCACCACCGGGGGGGGCTGAAGCTTTCTTT
d_gene: TRBD1; abundance: few; j_gene: TRBJ1-1; v_gene: TRBV6-5; CDR3aa: CASSWIRGLAFF; CDR3nt: TGTGCCAGCAGTTGGATCAGGGGGCTGGCTTTCTTT
d_gene: NA; abundance: few; j_gene: TRBJ2-2; v_gene: TRBV29-1; CDR3aa: CSVADRRSTGELFF; CDR3nt: TGCAGCGTTGCGGACCGGCGGAGCACCGGGGAGCTGTTTTTT
d_gene: NA; abundance: NA; j_gene: TRBJ2-2; v_gene: TRBV7-2; CDR3aa: CASSSDSGGTGELFF; CDR3nt: TGTGCCAGCAGCTCAGACAGCGGTGGAACCGGGGAGCTGTTTTTT
d_gene: NA; abundance: NA; j_gene: TRBJ1-2; v_gene: TRBV9; CDR3aa: CASSVDARPGTF; CDR3nt: TGTGCCAGCAGCGTAGACGCCCGTCCGGGTACCTTC
d_gene: TRBD1; abundance: few; j_gene: TRBJ1-2; v_gene: TRBV4-1; CDR3aa: CASSQDTGGTAINYGYTF; CDR3nt: TGCGCCAGCAGCCAAGATACGGGGGGGACAGCGATTAACTATGGCTACACCTTC
d_gene: NA; abundance: NA; j_gene: TRBJ1-6; v_gene: TRBV29-1; CDR3aa: CSVAETAGNSPLHF; CDR3nt: TGCAGCGTAGCAGAAACTGCTGGGAATTCACCCCTCCACTTT
d_gene: NA; abundance: NA; j_gene: TRBJ1-4; v_gene: TRBV7-6; CDR3aa: CASSLDRGSLFF; CDR3nt: TGTGCCAGCAGCTTAGATCGGGGGTCCCTGTTTTTT
d_gene: NA; abundance: NA; j_gene: TRBJ2-7; v_gene: TRBV29-1; CDR3aa: CSVEGVPSYEQYF; CDR3nt: TGCAGCGTTGAAGGGGTACCCTCCTACGAGCAGTACTTC
d_gene: NA; abundance: NA; j_gene: TRBJ1-2; v_gene: TRBV4-3; CDR3aa: CASSQETGRYGYTF; CDR3nt: TGCGCCAGCAGCCAAGAGACGGGTAGATATGGCTACACCTTC
d_gene: NA; abundance: few; j_gene: TRBJ1-2; v_gene: TRBV19; CDR3aa: CASSIPAANYGYTF; CDR3nt: TGTGCCAGTAGTATACCGGCGGCTAACTATGGCTACACCTTC
d_gene: NA; abundance: NA; j_gene: TRBJ2-7; v_gene: TRBV14; CDR3aa: CASSPMGARKQYF; CDR3nt: TGTGCCAGCAGCCCAATGGGGGCTAGGAAGCAGTACTTC
d_gene: TRBD1; abundance: few; j_gene: TRBJ2-6; v_gene: TRBV11-2; CDR3aa: CASSSRTGTFSGANVLTF; CDR3nt: TGTGCCAGCAGCTCCAGGACAGGGACTTTCTCTGGGGCCAACGTCCTGACTTTC
d_gene: NA; abundance: NA; j_gene: TRBJ1-4; v_gene: TRBV27; CDR3aa: CASSPDTGVAREKLFF; CDR3nt: TGTGCCAGCAGCCCTGACACCGGGGTCGCAAGGGAAAAACTGTTTTTT
d_gene: TRBD1; abundance: few; j_gene: TRBJ2-2; v_gene: TRBV18; CDR3aa: CASSPDRGRTGELFF; CDR3nt: TGTGCCAGCTCACCAGACAGGGGGCGCACCGGGGAGCTGTTTTTT
d_gene: NA; abundance: NA; j_gene: TRBJ1-2; v_gene: TRBV7-3; CDR3aa: CASSPAGTGAVKFFF; CDR3nt: TGTGCCAGCAGCCCCGCCGGGACGGGGGCGGTGAAGTTTTTCTTC
d_gene: NA; abundance: NA; j_gene: TRBJ1-2; v_gene: TRBV6-1; CDR3aa: CASSEHYTGTEGYTF; CDR3nt: TGTGCCAGCAGTGAACACTATACAGGAACCGAAGGCTACACCTTC
d_gene: NA; abundance: few; j_gene: TRBJ2-1; v_gene: TRBV10-3; CDR3aa: CALRGLDDEQFF; CDR3nt: TGTGCTCTAAGGGGGTTAGACGATGAGCAGTTCTTC
d_gene: TRBD1; abundance: NA; j_gene: TRBJ2-1; v_gene: TRBV11-2; CDR3aa: CASSLGQGDYNEQFF; CDR3nt: TGTGCCAGCAGCTTAGGTCAGGGGGACTACAATGAGCAGTTCTTC
d_gene: NA; abundance: NA; j_gene: TRBJ1-4; v_gene: TRBV5-4; CDR3aa: CASSLAGTNEKLFF; CDR3nt: TGTGCCAGCAGCTTGGCCGGGACTAATGAAAAACTGTTTTTT